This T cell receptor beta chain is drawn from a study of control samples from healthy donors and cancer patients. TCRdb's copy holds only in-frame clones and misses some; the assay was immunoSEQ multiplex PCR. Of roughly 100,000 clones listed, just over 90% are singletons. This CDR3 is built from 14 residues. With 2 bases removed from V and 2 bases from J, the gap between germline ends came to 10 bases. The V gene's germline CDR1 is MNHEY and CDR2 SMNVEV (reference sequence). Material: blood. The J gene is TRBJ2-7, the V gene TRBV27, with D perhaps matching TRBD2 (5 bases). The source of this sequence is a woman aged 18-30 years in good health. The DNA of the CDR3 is TGTGCCAGCAGTTTACGGGGAAAAGCCTACGAGCAGTACTTC. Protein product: CASSLRGKAYEQYF.